The present T cell receptor (beta chain) was sequenced within a study of vaccination effects on CD4 cells after COVID-19. With about 9 days of culture completed, CD4+ T cells were isolated. Profiling relied on immunoSEQ multiplex PCR, and the TCRdb table lists in-frame clones only, not all of them. Here the sample spans some 63,000 clones, 72% being singletons. As regards this clone: The antigen is not known.

The CDR3 is 16 amino acids. V lost 2 bases to trimming and J lost 5 bases; unmatched junction nucleotides: 6. Per the germline V gene, CDR1 is SGHTA and CDR2 is FQGTGA. This chain connects TRBV7-3 to TRBJ2-3; TRBD2 aligns across 11 bases. Sequences were derived from CD4+ T cells from PBMCs cultured without peptide, sampled before COVID-19 vaccination. This TCR was sampled from a human donor who had a prior SARS-CoV-2 infection. The CDR3 sequence is CASSLYGTSGIDTQYF. The CDR3 coding sequence is TGTGCCAGCAGCTTATATGGGACTAGCGGTATAGATACGCAGTATTTT.